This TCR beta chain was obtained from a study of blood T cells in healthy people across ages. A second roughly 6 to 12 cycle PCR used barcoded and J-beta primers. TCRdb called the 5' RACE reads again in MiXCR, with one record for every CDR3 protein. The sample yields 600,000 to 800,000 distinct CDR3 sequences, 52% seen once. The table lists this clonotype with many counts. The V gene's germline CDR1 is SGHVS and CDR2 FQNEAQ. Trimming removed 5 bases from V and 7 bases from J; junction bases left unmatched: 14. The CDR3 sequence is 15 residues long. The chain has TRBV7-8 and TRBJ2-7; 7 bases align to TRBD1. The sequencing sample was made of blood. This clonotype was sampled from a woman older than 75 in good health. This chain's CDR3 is CASSPRDSSTSEQYF. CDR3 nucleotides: TGTGCCAGCAGCCCTCGGGACAGTTCAACTTCGGAGCAGTACTTC.